This section outlines one T cell receptor beta chain sequence together with its context. There are 14 residues in the CDR3. V was cut by 3 bases and J by 4 bases, with 10 bases left in between. The germline CDR1 and CDR2 sequences are LGHDT and YNNKEL (reference sequence). This entry belongs to a study of early T cells in non-severe SARS-CoV-2 infection. Study information: Chains were unpaired, as sequencing was done on bulk RNA from unsorted whole blood.

Each single cDNA molecule received a unique molecular identifier. TCRdb called the 5' RACE reads again in MiXCR, with one record for every CDR3 protein. The data show about 61,000 distinct CDR3 sequences, 10% to 13% seen once. This TCR was recovered from an adult who was a healthcare worker with PCR-confirmed SARS-CoV-2 infection or an uninfected control (not recorded which). The chain uses TRBV3-1 and TRBJ1-5; D might be TRBD1 (6 bases). Sequencing used whole blood. Here the CDR3 reads CASSQDSRNQPQHF. Here the CDR3 DNA reads TGTGCCAGCAGCCAGGACAGCCGGAATCAGCCCCAGCATTTT.